These T cell receptor beta chains were read from a single sample in a study of human T cells and chemical hapten exposure. TCRdb passed the RACE reads through MiXCR, listing each CDR3 protein once. The sample carries about 80,000 distinct CDR3 sequences, approximately 14% recorded once. The sequences come from whole blood, collected in connection with sensitization to the hapten diphenylcyclopropenone (DPC). These receptors were taken from a woman between 50 and 59 years old with alopecia areata. Some clones in this sample may be carry-over from other donors' samples. Each CDR3 is given with its conserved first and last residue. A D gene is named only where the DNA matches it firmly. Rows give clone size only sometimes, using once, few, many, or a class for an expanded clone.

clone size: .; J gene: TRBJ2-3; D gene: .; V gene: TRBV20-1; CDR3 DNA: TGCAGTGCTCGCTACCCCGGAGATACGCAGTATTTT; CDR3 protein: CSARYPGDTQYF
clone size: .; J gene: TRBJ2-4; D gene: TRBD1; V gene: TRBV18; CDR3 DNA: TGTGCCAGCTCACTAAGACAGGGGGGACACGCCAAAAACATTCAGTACTTC; CDR3 protein: CASSLRQGGHAKNIQYF
clone size: many; J gene: TRBJ2-3; D gene: .; V gene: TRBV7-2; CDR3 DNA: TGTGCCAGCGCTGGCCTCGGGGGCTCTAGCACAGATACGCAGTATTTT; CDR3 protein: CASAGLGGSSTDTQYF
clone size: few; J gene: TRBJ1-2; D gene: .; V gene: TRBV28; CDR3 DNA: TGTGCCAGCAGCCGTAACTATGGCTACACCTTC; CDR3 protein: CASSRNYGYTF
clone size: .; J gene: TRBJ2-7; D gene: .; V gene: TRBV19; CDR3 DNA: TGTGCCAGTAGTTCCCGGGACGGAGCCTACGAGCAGTACTTC; CDR3 protein: CASSSRDGAYEQYF
clone size: few; J gene: TRBJ2-7; D gene: TRBD2; V gene: TRBV9; CDR3 DNA: TGTGCCAGCAGCGCATCTAGCGGGAGCTACGAGCAGTACTTC; CDR3 protein: CASSASSGSYEQYF
clone size: many; J gene: TRBJ2-1; D gene: TRBD2; V gene: TRBV20-1; CDR3 DNA: TGCAGTGCTCAGACCCTAGCGGGTCAGTTCTTC; CDR3 protein: CSAQTLAGQFF
clone size: .; J gene: TRBJ2-7; D gene: .; V gene: TRBV7-9; CDR3 DNA: TGTGCCAGCAGCTTAGGAGACGAGCAGTACTTC; CDR3 protein: CASSLGDEQYF
clone size: .; J gene: TRBJ1-5; D gene: .; V gene: TRBV12-3/TRBV12-4; CDR3 DNA: TGTGCCAGCAGTTTCGCTGGCAGGGTCAATCAGCCCCAGCATTTT; CDR3 protein: CASSFAGRVNQPQHF
clone size: few; J gene: TRBJ2-3; D gene: TRBD2; V gene: TRBV20-1; CDR3 DNA: TGCAGTGCTAGAGATCTCAGCGGGAGCTCAGATACGCAGTATTTT; CDR3 protein: CSARDLSGSSDTQYF
clone size: .; J gene: TRBJ1-4; D gene: .; V gene: TRBV7-2; CDR3 DNA: TGTGCCAGCAGCTTAGTACGCTCGGCAACTAATGAAAAACTGTTTTTT; CDR3 protein: CASSLVRSATNEKLFF
clone size: few; J gene: TRBJ2-2; D gene: .; V gene: TRBV4-3; CDR3 DNA: TGCGCCAGCAGCCAAGGGCTACCCACCGGGGAGCTGTTTTTT; CDR3 protein: CASSQGLPTGELFF
clone size: .; J gene: TRBJ2-6; D gene: .; V gene: TRBV4-2; CDR3 DNA: TGTGCCAGCAGCCAAGACTTGGACTCTGGGGCCAACGTCCTGACTTTC; CDR3 protein: CASSQDLDSGANVLTF
clone size: few; J gene: TRBJ2-7; D gene: .; V gene: TRBV3-1; CDR3 DNA: TGTGCCAGCAGCCAAGATCAGGGGTCCTACGAGCAGTACTTC; CDR3 protein: CASSQDQGSYEQYF
clone size: few; J gene: TRBJ1-1; D gene: .; V gene: TRBV5-6; CDR3 DNA: TGTGCCAGCAGCTCACCTGAGGGAGCCTTGGGATCATCCGAAGCTTTCTTT; CDR3 protein: CASSSPEGALGSSEAFF
clone size: many; J gene: TRBJ2-2; D gene: TRBD2; V gene: TRBV5-1; CDR3 DNA: TGCGCCAGCAGCCACCTGGGAGGGCTCACCGGGGAGCTGTTTTTT; CDR3 protein: CASSHLGGLTGELFF
clone size: .; J gene: TRBJ2-1; D gene: TRBD2; V gene: TRBV4-3; CDR3 DNA: TGCGCCAGCAGCAAATTAGCGGGAGAAGGTTCCAATGAGCAGTTCTTC; CDR3 protein: CASSKLAGEGSNEQFF
clone size: .; J gene: TRBJ2-2; D gene: .; V gene: TRBV7-9; CDR3 DNA: TGTGCCAGCAGCTCACTGGGACAGAACACCGGGGAGCTGTTTTTT; CDR3 protein: CASSSLGQNTGELFF
clone size: many; J gene: TRBJ2-5; D gene: TRBD1; V gene: TRBV28; CDR3 DNA: TGTGCCAGCACGGGGGACAGGAAAAAGACCCAGTACTTC; CDR3 protein: CASTGDRKKTQYF
clone size: few; J gene: TRBJ1-1; D gene: .; V gene: TRBV6-1; CDR3 DNA: TGTGCCAGCAGACAGGGTATGAACACTGAAGCTTTCTTT; CDR3 protein: CASRQGMNTEAFF